A selection of T cell receptor beta chains follows, all from one sample in a study of blood T cell repertoires in COVID-19. The assay was immunoSEQ multiplex PCR, and TCRdb's table has in-frame clones only and misses some. The table shows 160,000 or so clones, with 75% to 90% occurring only once. Sequences were obtained from peripheral blood. These receptors were collected from a woman aged 40 to 55 with acute or convalescent COVID-19. The CDR3 runs from the conserved cysteine through the conserved F or W. D genes are given only for firm matches. Some rows mark clone size as missing; the rest say once, few, many or name a class of expanded clone.

V gene	D gene	J gene	clone size	CDR3 DNA	CDR3 protein
TRBV5-1	TRBD1	TRBJ2-7	NA	TGCGCCAGCAGCTCCCACGCCCGACAGGGAGTCTTTTCCTACGAGCAGTACTTC	CASSSHARQGVFSYEQYF
TRBV24-1	TRBD2	TRBJ2-7	NA	TGTGCCACCAGTGCGGGGGGGAGAGCCTACGAGCAGTACTTC	CATSAGGRAYEQYF
TRBV2	TRBD2	TRBJ2-3	NA	TGTGCCAGCAGCCGGCTGGCGGGGGGCTCCCTTACGCAGTATTTT	CASSRLAGGSLTQYF
TRBV7-9	NA	TRBJ2-7	NA	TGTGCCAGCAGACTCAATTCTTACGAGCAGTACTTC	CASRLNSYEQYF
TRBV7-2	TRBD2	TRBJ2-7	NA	TGTGCCAGCAGCTTAGCCCAACTAGCGACGTTGCATTACGAGCAGTACTTC	CASSLAQLATLHYEQYF
TRBV15	TRBD2	TRBJ2-7	NA	TGTGCCACCAGCAGAGATCGACTAGCGGGTTACGAGCAGTACTTC	CATSRDRLAGYEQYF
TRBV6-1	NA	TRBJ2-4	NA	TGTGCCAGCAGAGAAGTCCCTTTACGGAGAGGCAAAAACATTCAGTACTTC	CASREVPLRRGKNIQYF
TRBV6-4	NA	TRBJ1-1	NA	TGTGCCAGCAGGGCCAGGGCTACGAACACTGAAGCTTTCTTT	CASRARATNTEAFF
TRBV29-1	TRBD2	TRBJ2-2	NA	TGCAGCACGGGGACTAGCGGGGCCACCGGGGAGCTGTTTTTT	CSTGTSGATGELFF
TRBV19	TRBD1	TRBJ1-4	NA	TGTGCCAGTAGTGCCTGGACAGGGAGGGCAACTAATGAAAAACTGTTTTTT	CASSAWTGRATNEKLFF
TRBV2	TRBD1	TRBJ2-7	NA	TGTGCCAGCAGTGGTGACAGGGGGCGACTCTACGAGCAGTACTTC	CASSGDRGRLYEQYF
TRBV9	TRBD2	TRBJ2-1	NA	TGTGCCAGCAGGGGGAGGGGAAATGAGCAGTTCTTC	CASRGRGNEQFF
TRBV7-2	TRBD2	TRBJ2-2	NA	TGTGCCAGCAGCTTGGGAGGGACGGTTATGGCCGGGGAGCTGTTTTTT	CASSLGGTVMAGELFF
TRBV6-2/TRBV6-3	NA	TRBJ2-2	NA	TGTGCCAGCAGTTACGGCCCTGGCGGCGGGGAGCTGTTTTTT	CASSYGPGGGELFF
TRBV11-2	TRBD2	TRBJ2-5	NA	TGTGCCAGCAGCTTAGCAGGACTAGCGGGGTTAACCCAGTACTTC	CASSLAGLAGLTQYF
TRBV5-1	TRBD2	TRBJ2-1	NA	TGCGCCAGCAGCGCCACCCTAGCGGGCTCCTACAATGAGCAGTTCTTC	CASSATLAGSYNEQFF
TRBV19	NA	TRBJ1-1	few	TGTGCCAGTAGTATAGTAAACGGGGTAGACACTGAAGCTTTCTTT	CASSIVNGVDTEAFF